These 3 T cell receptor beta chains share one sample of origin, sequenced in a study of cytomegalovirus exposure and HLA in healthy donors. Both 60 Vbeta primers and 13 Jbeta primers went into the PCR. Profiled with immunoSEQ multiplex PCR; TCRdb holds only in-frame clones, not every one. The sample includes about 170,000 clones, about 78% of them seen just once. The sequencing input was PBMCs. Receptors were obtained from a woman between 45 and 60 years old in good health and CMV-seropositive.

The rearrangement joins TRBV10-3 to TRBJ2-1; D is uncertain. CDR3 length equals 14 residues. Trimming took 5 bases from V and 8 from J, leaving 16 bases between them. Germline V gene sequence: CDR1 ENHRY, CDR2 SYGVKD. The CDR3 sequence: CAISFSQATDEQFF. In DNA form, the CDR3 reads TGTGCCATCAGTTTTTCGCAGGCCACGGATGAGCAGTTCTTC.

V gene TRBV9 combines with J gene TRBJ1-5; 8 nucleotides line up with TRBD1. Germline CDR1 SGDLS, CDR2 YYNGEE. The CDR3 runs to 14 residues. Losses at the gene ends were 2 bases for V and 6 bases for J; bases not matched to a gene: 4. This CDR3 is CASSVGQGSQPQHF. CDR3 coding DNA: TGTGCCAGCAGCGTTGGACAGGGAAGTCAGCCCCAGCATTTT.

This clone was observed a handful of times. The gene calls are TRBV5-1 and TRBJ2-2; 9 nucleotides match TRBD2. V shed 0 bases and J 6 bases; nucleotides not matched to a gene: 6. The CDR3 totals 16 residues. Germline V gene sequence: CDR1 SGHRS, CDR2 YFSETQ. The CDR3 DNA is TGCGCCAGCAGCTTGGCCGGGTTAGCGGGGGCCGGGGAGCTGTTTTTT. It is translated as CASSLAGLAGAGELFF.